One sample yielded the 28 T cell receptor beta chains listed below, sequenced in a study of spatial heterogeneity in lung cancer. TCRdb re-derived calls from the 5' RACE reads in MiXCR, one entry per CDR3 protein. The repertoire has about 40,000 distinct CDR3 sequences, 5.2% of them found once; the top ten carry around 25%. Indicated time point: sample taken at primary tumor resection. The sequenced material consisted of unsorted whole RNA from tumor, nontumor lung or frozen PBMC. The sequencing here drew on PBMCs, taken at surgery. These receptors originate from a female donor with early-stage non-small cell lung cancer.

The chain links TRBV19 to TRBJ2-3, with D uncertain. The ends were cut back, 2 bases at V and 4 bases at J, with 13 bases in the middle. The CDR3 has 15 residues. Germline CDR1 and CDR2: LNHDA and SQIVND (reference sequence). The CDR3 spells CASSIRGGFADTQYF. The CDR3 DNA is TGTGCCAGTAGTATAAGAGGTGGTTTCGCAGATACGCAGTATTTT.

The table lists this clonotype with many counts. The chain links TRBV5-1 to TRBJ1-2, with D unclear. CDR1 is SGHRS, CDR2 YFSETQ, per germline. Trimming took 0 bases from V and 7 from J, leaving 19 bases between them. The length of the CDR3 is 16 residues. The CDR3 reads CASSLDPGRNSAGYTF. For the CDR3, the DNA is TGCGCCAGCAGCTTGGACCCCGGACGAAATTCGGCTGGCTACACCTTC.

The chain combines TRBV5-1 with TRBJ1-6; weak D call: TRBD1 (6 bases). The germline V gene has CDR1 SGHRS and CDR2 YFSETQ. The CDR3 loop spans 16 amino acids. V shed 0 bases and J shed 10 bases, with 17 bases lying between them. This CDR3 is CASSLAAGQNRSPLHF. The CDR3 region has the DNA TGCGCCAGCAGCTTGGCGGCCGGACAGAACAGATCACCCCTCCACTTT.

This clonotype was recorded at least ten times. The chain recombines TRBV28 with TRBJ1-2; 7 bases fit TRBD1. Germline V gene sequence: CDR1 MDHEN, CDR2 SYDVKM. Unmatched junction bases numbered 8, after V lost 6 bases and J lost 4 bases. The CDR3 covers 14 residues. DNA for the CDR3: TGTGCCAGCAGCAAACAGGGGATGGGCTATGGCTACACCTTC. Translating gives CASSKQGMGYGYTF.

This clonotype has ten or more counts. The V and J genes are TRBV18 and TRBJ1-2, with D possibly matching TRBD1 (5 bases). CDR3 length: 14 residues. Trimming removed 2 bases at V and 8 bases at J, with 15 bases between. Germline V lookup: CDR1 KGHSH, CDR2 LQKENI. The CDR3 DNA follows: TGTGCCAGCTCACCATCGAAGGGGTCATCGGGCTACACCTTC. This encodes CASSPSKGSSGYTF.

This chain uses TRBV2 with TRBJ1-4, with 11 nucleotides matching TRBD1. V lost 4 bases and J lost 5; bases outside the gene matches: 3. The CDR3 has 15 residues. The germline V gene has CDR1 SNHLY and CDR2 FYNNEI. The CDR3 sequence is CASSGRDRGNEKLFF. The CDR3 DNA reads as TGTGCCAGCAGTGGCCGGGACAGGGGGAATGAAAAACTGTTTTTT.

The rearrangement joins TRBV7-2 to TRBJ2-3; 7 bases agree with TRBD1. The CDR3 spans 14 residues. Germline loops: CDR1 SGHTA, CDR2 FQGNSA. V gave up 5 bases and J gave up 1 base; unmatched junction bases: 3. The CDR3 DNA reads as TGTGCCAGCAGCAAGGGGGCCGGCACAGATACGCAGTATTTT. This sequence encodes CASSKGAGTDTQYF.

This clonotype has ten or more counts. The gene calls are TRBV4-1 and TRBJ1-6; TRBD1 matches at 10 bases. The V and J ends lost 3 bases and 1 base, in that order; junction bases with no gene match: 6. Germline lookup yields CDR1 MGHRA and CDR2 YSYEKL. CDR3 length: 18 amino acids. CDR3 bases: TGCGCCAGCAGCCAGAGGACAGGGGGATTATCCTATAATTCACCCCTCCACTTT. Residues: CASSQRTGGLSYNSPLHF.

Many counts were recorded for this clonotype. This chain joins TRBV11-2 and TRBJ1-2, with D possibly matching TRBD1 (6 bases). CDR1 is SGHAT, CDR2 FQNNGV, per germline. Trimming left V 7 bases short and J 2 bases short, with 11 bases between. The CDR3 is 13 residues long. CDR3 DNA sequence: TGTGCCAGCACCATCGGACAGAACTATGGCTACACCTTC. Its protein is CASTIGQNYGYTF.

CDR3 coding DNA: TGTGCCAGCTCACCCCCGACAGGGCCAAGCAATCAGCCCCAGCATTTT. It is translated as CASSPPTGPSNQPQHF. J is TRBJ1-5 and V is TRBV18; 7 bases are a match to TRBD1. The length of the CDR3 is 16 residues. CDR1 and CDR2 (germline): KGHSH, LQKENI. With 3 bases clipped from V and 1 base from J, the junction kept 6 bases outside the gene matches.

The sample holds a few counts of this clonotype. The chain has TRBV20-1 and TRBJ2-1; no reliable D call. Trimming took 3 bases from V and 6 from J, leaving 18 bases between them. The CDR3 length is 15 residues. Germline V gene sequence: CDR1 DFQATT, CDR2 SNEGSKA (reference sequence). The CDR3 region has the DNA TGCAGTGCTAGCCCCCCCGGCAGCGCAGGCAATGAGCAGTTCTTC. Protein product: CSASPPGSAGNEQFF.

This clonotype was detected many times. The chain uses TRBV12-3 or TRBV12-4 and TRBJ1-1; D gene uncertain. CDR3 length: 15 residues. V gave up 2 bases and J gave up 1 base, with 11 bases separating them. CDR3 sequence (DNA): TGTGCCAGCAGTTTACACAGCAATGGGAACACTGAAGCTTTCTTT. Translating it yields CASSLHSNGNTEAFF.

This clonotype came up many times. J is TRBJ2-4 and V is TRBV7-2, with TRBD2 as a possible D gene (5 bases). The ends were cut back, 5 bases at V and 4 bases at J, with 18 bases in the middle. The CDR3 has 16 amino acids. CDR1 and CDR2 from the germline V gene are SGHTA and FQGNSA. The CDR3 protein is CASSPLLGPGKNIQYF. CDR3 bases: TGTGCCAGCAGCCCCTTGCTTGGCCCGGGAAAAAACATTCAGTACTTC.

There are a few counts of this clonotype. The V and J genes are TRBV6-1 and TRBJ2-3, with D hard to call. CDR3 length: 13 residues. Trimming took 4 bases from V and 2 from J, leaving 7 bases between them. Germline loops: CDR1 MNHNS, CDR2 SASEGT. This CDR3 is CASSVGYTDTQYF. CDR3 sequence (DNA): TGTGCCAGCAGTGTAGGTTACACAGATACGCAGTATTTT.

The chain links TRBV13 to TRBJ1-1, with TRBD1 matching over 9 bases. CDR3 size: 15 residues. V shed 6 bases and J 5 bases; nucleotides not matched to a gene: 10. Looked up from germline, CDR1 is PRHDT and CDR2 is FYEKMQ (reference sequence). The CDR3 sequence: CASSTSGTGRTEAFF. The DNA of the CDR3 is TGTGCCAGCAGTACATCCGGGACAGGGAGGACTGAAGCTTTCTTT.

This clonotype appeared a single time. V is TRBV7-9 and J is TRBJ2-2; 9 nucleotides match TRBD1. Trimming removed 4 bases from V and 5 bases from J; junction bases left unmatched: 5. Germline CDR1 SEHNR, CDR2 FQNEAQ (reference sequence). CDR3 length: 15 residues. The CDR3 nucleotides read TGTGCCAGCAGCTCGAGGACAGGGGTAACCGGGGAGCTGTTTTTT. The encoded protein is CASSSRTGVTGELFF.

This clonotype was counted only a few times. The V call is TRBV20-1, the J call TRBJ1-6; D uncertain. V was trimmed by 0 bases and J by 7 bases, leaving 13 bases between them. Per germline, CDR1 DFQATT and CDR2 SNEGSKA (reference sequence). The CDR3 loop spans 15 amino acids. In nucleotides, the CDR3 is TGCAGTGCTAGAGATGGAGGGTCGGGGAATTCACCCCTCCACTTT. Translated, it gives CSARDGGSGNSPLHF.

This clonotype was observed at least ten times. For the CDR3, the DNA is TGTGCCAGCAGCCAAATGGGGACCCCAGAGACCCAGTACTTC. Translated, it gives CASSQMGTPETQYF. V usage is TRBV3-1 and J usage is TRBJ2-5; tentatively, D is TRBD1 or TRBD2 (5 bases each). CDR3 size: 14 residues. Germline V gene data show CDR1 as LGHDT and CDR2 as YNNKEL (reference sequence). The ends were cut back, 2 bases at V and 4 bases at J, with 11 bases in the middle.

This clonotype was found many times. The V gene is TRBV3-1, the J gene TRBJ2-5; perhaps D is TRBD1 or TRBD2 (5 bases each). Germline assignment: CDR1 LGHDT and CDR2 YNNKEL (reference sequence). The CDR3 extends over 15 amino acids. Trimming pared 4 bases from V and 2 bases from J, leaving 14 bases between. CDR3 loop: CASSPKPWGQETQYF. CDR3 nucleotide sequence: TGTGCCAGCAGCCCTAAGCCCTGGGGGCAAGAGACCCAGTACTTC.

This clonotype was seen ten or more times. The chain carries TRBV29-1 and TRBJ2-3; unclear D gene. From germline, CDR1 is SQVTM and CDR2 ANQGSEA. V dropped 5 bases and J dropped 2 bases, with 11 bases sitting between them. This CDR3 contains 13 residues. The CDR3 nucleotides are TGCAGCGTTAGACCCCGGCACACAGATACGCAGTATTTT. This gives the protein CSVRPRHTDTQYF.

This clonotype has just a few counts. The chain couples TRBV19 to TRBJ2-5; TRBD2 agrees at 9 bases. The V segment lost 8 bases and the J segment 4 bases; nucleotides outside the gene matches: 5. Germline assignment: CDR1 LNHDA and CDR2 SQIVND (reference sequence). This CDR3 region has 13 residues. In DNA, the CDR3 is TGTGCCAGTCAACCGGGACTAGCAGAGACCCAGTACTTC. Its translation: CASQPGLAETQYF.

J is TRBJ2-6 and V is TRBV5-1; the D gene is possibly TRBD2 (5 bases). The CDR3 is 20 amino acids. Germline V gene data show CDR1 as SGHRS and CDR2 as YFSETQ. V was clipped by 1 base and J by 1 base, with 21 bases between them. The chain's CDR3 is CASSLRSIGLPRSGANVLTF. CDR3 DNA sequence: TGCGCCAGCAGCTTGCGCAGTATCGGACTCCCCAGGTCTGGGGCCAACGTCCTGACTTTC.

This chain links TRBV10-3 with TRBJ1-1; 9 nucleotides line up with TRBD1. Germline V gene lookup returns CDR1 ENHRY and CDR2 SYGVKD. The CDR3 spans 14 residues. V was clipped by 6 bases and J by 4 bases; unmatched bases: 6. The CDR3 region is CAIRPVTGGTEAFF. The CDR3 bases are TGTGCCATCAGGCCAGTGACAGGGGGCACTGAAGCTTTCTTT.

This clonotype was counted ten times or more. The chain employs TRBV11-2 and TRBJ1-3, with D uncertain. Germline lookup yields CDR1 SGHAT and CDR2 FQNNGV. The CDR3 is 15 amino acids. Trimming shortened V by 1 base and J by 4 bases, and 11 bases separated the two germline ends. The CDR3 is CASSLGVRGGNTIYF. CDR3 nucleotide sequence: TGTGCCAGCAGCTTAGGGGTCAGAGGAGGAAACACCATATATTTT.

In its sample, this clonotype was seen many times. This CDR3 is CASSQDLYEQYF. In DNA form, the CDR3 reads TGCGCCAGCAGCCAAGATTTGTACGAGCAGTACTTC. The V and J genes are TRBV4-1 and TRBJ2-7, with D hard to call. From germline, CDR1 is MGHRA and CDR2 YSYEKL. CDR3 length equals 12 residues. The ends were cut back, 0 bases at V and 4 bases at J, with 4 bases in the middle.

There are many counts of this clonotype. The rearrangement joins TRBV7-2 to TRBJ1-5; no clear D. Germline-derived CDR1 and CDR2 are SGHTA and FQGNSA. V dropped 1 base and J dropped 4 bases, with 17 bases sitting between them. The CDR3 extends over 17 amino acids. CDR3 in amino acids: CASSLEGGWGGNQPQHF. In DNA, the CDR3 is TGTGCCAGCAGCTTAGAGGGAGGCTGGGGTGGGAATCAGCCCCAGCATTTT.

This clonotype occurred many times. The genes are TRBV5-4 and TRBJ2-3; TRBD2 matches at 15 bases. This CDR3 is 16 amino acids long. With 4 bases clipped from V and 6 bases from J, the junction kept 6 bases outside the gene matches. In germline, CDR1 is SGHNT, CDR2 YYREEE (reference sequence). In DNA, the CDR3 is TGTGCCAGCAGCCCGAAGGGGACTAGCGGGGGGGATACGCAGTATTTT. Translating it yields CASSPKGTSGGDTQYF.

This clonotype was observed many times. V is TRBV7-9 and J is TRBJ2-1, with no clear D. The CDR3 is 11 amino acids. The V end lost 5 bases, the J end lost 15 bases, and 14 bases lay between the germline ends. Germline V gives CDR1 SEHNR, CDR2 FQNEAQ (reference sequence). CDR3 amino acids: CASSQLFPLFF. The CDR3 DNA reads TGTGCCAGCAGCCAACTATTTCCTCTGTTCTTC.